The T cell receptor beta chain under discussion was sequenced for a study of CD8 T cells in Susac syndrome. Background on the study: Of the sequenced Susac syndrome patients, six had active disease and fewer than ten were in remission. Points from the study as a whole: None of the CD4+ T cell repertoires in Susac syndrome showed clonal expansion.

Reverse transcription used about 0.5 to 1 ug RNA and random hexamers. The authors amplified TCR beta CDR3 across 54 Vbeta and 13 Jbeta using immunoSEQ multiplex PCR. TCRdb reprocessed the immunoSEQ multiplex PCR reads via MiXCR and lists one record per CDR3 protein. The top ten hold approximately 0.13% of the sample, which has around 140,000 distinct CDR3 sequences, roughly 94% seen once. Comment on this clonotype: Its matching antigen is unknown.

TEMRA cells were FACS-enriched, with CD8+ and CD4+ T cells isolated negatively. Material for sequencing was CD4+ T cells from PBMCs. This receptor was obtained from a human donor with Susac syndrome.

CDR3 sequence (DNA): TGCGCCAGCAGTTCCCCCATACCTGGGGGCGAGCAGTACTTC. This translates into CASSSPIPGGEQYF. The rearrangement uses TRBV5-1 and TRBJ2-7; D assignment may be TRBD1 or TRBD2 (5 bases each). V lost 5 bases to trimming and J lost 6 bases, with 18 bases between them. Germline assignment: CDR1 SGHRS and CDR2 YFSETQ. The CDR3 runs to 14 residues.